This T cell receptor beta chain derives from a study of blood T cell repertoires in COVID-19. There are 13 residues in the CDR3. V was trimmed by 5 bases and J by 2 bases, leaving 6 bases between them. TCRdb keeps only in-frame clones here, not all; method: immunoSEQ multiplex PCR. This sample has roughly 300,000 clones, with more than 75% found just once. V usage is TRBV12-3 or TRBV12-4 and J usage is TRBJ2-2; D possibly corresponds to TRBD1 (5 bases). This TCR came from a woman under 40 who had recovered from COVID-19. The specimen was PBMCs or T cells enriched from blood (not recorded which). The CDR3: CASSRTNTGELFF. The CDR3 nucleotides read TGTGCCAGCAGTCGGACAAACACCGGGGAGCTGTTTTTT.